This passage covers 17 T cell receptor beta chains from one sample sequenced in a study of tumor-infiltrating lymphocytes in primary liver carcinoma. Germline DNA was also extracted, while the blood RNA originated from unsorted whole blood. Starting from 500 ng of total RNA, TCR beta cDNA was produced with a primer in the constant region. Researchers made the TCR beta libraries by running three nested multiplex PCR rounds with slightly modified ARM-PCR. Two initial PCR rounds of around 10 cycles each paired TRBV1-TRBV30 forward primers with a C-beta reverse primer. TCRdb ran MiXCR on the multiplex PCR reads and lists one entry per CDR3 protein. The sample includes 300,000 to 400,000 distinct CDR3 sequences, less than 70% of them seen just once. The sequencing input was peripheral blood. These receptors were collected from a man aged 35-49 years with primary liver carcinoma and hepatitis B virus infection.

This sequence joins TRBV7-9 and TRBJ2-3; TRBD2 is a possible D gene (6 bases). The ends were cut back, 8 bases at V and 6 bases at J, with 18 bases in the middle. Germline V gene lookup returns CDR1 SEHNR and CDR2 FQNEAQ (reference sequence). The CDR3 extends over 14 amino acids. CDR3 amino acids: CASGTSGSKDTQYF. The CDR3 DNA is TGTGCCAGCGGAACCTCCGGGAGCAAGGATACGCAGTATTTT.

The J gene is TRBJ2-5, the V gene TRBV28; D remains unclear. CDR3 length: 13 residues. Trimming cost V 6 bases and J 0 bases, with 8 bases left between them. The germline gives CDR1 MDHEN, CDR2 SYDVKM. CDR3 region: CASRAKYQETQYF. The DNA of the CDR3 is TGTGCCAGCAGAGCGAAGTACCAAGAGACCCAGTACTTC. The variable domain in full, completed from reference TRBV28 and TRBJ2-5, reads DVKVTQSSRYLVKRTGEKVFLECVQDMDHENMFWYRQDPGLGLRLIYFSYDVKMKEKGDIPEGYSVSREKKERFSLILESASTNQTSMYLCASRAKYQETQYFGPGTRLLVL.

On this clonotype: Its ends do not fully match the called genes, so a read error is possible. The J gene is TRBJ2-3, the V gene TRBV11-3; TRBD2 matches at 10 bases. Germline V gives CDR1 SGHNT, CDR2 YENEEA. CDR3 size: 14 residues. The CDR3: CTSSPSGSTNTQYF. CDR3 DNA sequence: TGTACCAGCAGCCCTAGCGGGAGCACAAATACGCAGTATTTT.

The rearrangement joins TRBV4-1 to TRBJ2-5; 10 bases agree with TRBD1. Per germline, CDR1 MGHRA and CDR2 YSYEKL. J gave up 5 bases and V 0 bases, and 6 bases lay outside the gene matches. CDR3 length: 16 residues. The CDR3 spells CASSQDGTGDWETQYF. DNA of the CDR3: TGCGCCAGCAGCCAAGATGGGACAGGGGACTGGGAGACCCAGTACTTC.

This clonotype was observed once. A much more abundant neighbour one base away suggests this may be a read error. The chain couples TRBV5-1 to TRBJ2-3, with D maybe TRBD2 (6 bases). Germline-derived CDR1 and CDR2 are SGHRS and YFSETQ. The CDR3 runs 16 residues. The CDR3 DNA reads as TGCGCCACCAGCTCTGTTTCCGGGAGAGTCACAGATACGCAGTATTTT. Amino acid sequence: CATSSVSGRVTDTQYF.

Concerning this clonotype: A much larger clone differs by one base, so this may be a read error. J is TRBJ2-7 and V is TRBV12-3 or TRBV12-4; D unresolved. This CDR3 region has 11 residues. Trimming stripped 2 bases from V and 9 bases from J, with 8 bases between. The CDR3, as DNA: TGTGCCAGCAGTTTATTTGACGTGCAGTACTTC. Residues: CASSLFDVQYF.

A word on this clonotype: A much larger clone lies one base from this, so it may be a read error. The J gene is TRBJ2-1, the V gene TRBV12-3 or TRBV12-4; 7 nucleotides agree with TRBD2. V was clipped by 3 bases and J by 9 bases; unmatched bases: 11. The CDR3 runs 15 residues. CDR3 sequence reads: CASSFGGSLQSEQFF. In DNA form, the CDR3 reads TGTGCCAGCAGTTTCGGCGGGAGCCTCCAGAGTGAGCAGTTCTTC.

DNA for the CDR3: TGTGCCAGCAGGTCTGAGGTGCAGGGAAGAGATGAGCAGTTCTTC. This gives the protein CASRSEVQGRDEQFF. The V call is TRBV11-2, the J call TRBJ2-1; D is possibly TRBD1 (5 bases). V was cut by 6 bases and J by 8 bases, with 20 bases left in between. CDR1 is SGHAT and CDR2 is FQNNGV in the germline V gene. The CDR3 totals 15 residues. Looking up the rest from reference TRBV11-2 and TRBJ2-1 gives the full variable domain: EAGVAQSPRYKIIEKRQSVAFWCNPISGHATLYWYQQILGQGPKLLIQFQNNGVVDDSQLPKDRFSAERLKGVDSTLKIQPAKLEDSAVYLCASRSEVQGRDEQFFGPGTRLTVL.

The chain employs TRBV11-2 and TRBJ2-3; 13 positions agree with TRBD2. J lost 1 base, V lost 10 bases, and 8 bases had no gene match. Germline values: CDR1 SGHAT, CDR2 FQNNGV. This CDR3 contains 16 residues. The CDR3 reads CANSSGLAGGTDTQYF. For the CDR3, the DNA is TGTGCCAATAGCTCAGGACTAGCGGGAGGCACAGATACGCAGTATTTT.

Worth noting for this clonotype: Since a much larger clone is just one base distant, this may be a read error. V and J are TRBV12-3 or TRBV12-4 and TRBJ1-5; 10 nucleotides align to TRBD1. This CDR3 is 15 amino acids long. CDR3 amino acids: CDSRLGQGGNQPQHF. The DNA for the CDR3 is TGTGACAGCAGACTCGGACAGGGGGGCAATCAGCCCCAGCATTTT.

Note on this clonotype: With a much larger clone just one base away, this may be a read error. V is TRBV6-2 or TRBV6-3 and J is TRBJ2-3; D perhaps matches TRBD2 (5 bases). The CDR3 length is 14 residues. Germline V CDR1 and CDR2: MNHEY, SVGEGT. The CDR3 spells CASSYEGPTVTQYF. The CDR3 DNA is TGTGCCAGCAGTTATGAGGGCCCCACAGTTACGCAGTATTTT.

The V call is TRBV6-2 or TRBV6-3, the J call TRBJ1-6, with 7 bases matching TRBD1. Germline values: CDR1 MNHEY, CDR2 SVGEGT. The CDR3 covers 16 residues. Trimming cost V 6 bases and J 3 bases; bases outside gene matches: 8. CDR3 bases: TGTGCCAGCAGATACCCGGGACAGTACTATAATTCACCCCTCCACTTT. This gives the protein CASRYPGQYYNSPLHF.

This clonotype appeared a few times. The chain recombines TRBV5-6 with TRBJ2-3; 9 nucleotides agree with TRBD1. The CDR3 runs to 16 residues. Germline assignment: CDR1 SGHDT and CDR2 YYEEEE. V lost 1 base, J lost 5 bases, and 8 bases stayed unmatched. The CDR3 here is CASSLRWDRVGDTQYF. The CDR3, as DNA: TGTGCCAGCAGCTTGAGATGGGACAGGGTTGGAGATACGCAGTATTTT.

The V call is TRBV13, the J call TRBJ1-2, with D unclear. The CDR3 spans 13 residues. Trimming stripped 0 bases from V and 2 bases from J, with 4 bases between. Germline CDR1 reads PRHDT; CDR2 reads FYEKMQ (reference sequence). CDR3 DNA: TGTGCCAGCAGCTTAGGGGACAACTATGGCTACACCTTC. Translated: CASSLGDNYGYTF.

This clonotype occurred once. The junction departs from the called germline gene at one end, perhaps through a read error. V usage is TRBV11-2 and J usage is TRBJ2-3; TRBD2 is a possible D gene (5 bases). The CDR3 runs 15 residues. Germline lookup yields CDR1 SGHAT and CDR2 FQNNGV. CDR3 DNA sequence: TGTGCCAGTAGCTGGACTGGCGGATTGGTAGATACGCAGTATTTT. This translates into CASSWTGGLVDTQYF.

This clonotype was found many times. The chain links TRBV6-1 to TRBJ2-7; 8 nucleotides line up with TRBD1. From germline, CDR1 is MNHNS and CDR2 SASEGT. There are 15 residues in the CDR3. Trimming took 10 bases from V and 7 from J; bases not matched to a gene: 18. CDR3 residues: CATNTVPRGRFEQYF. The CDR3 bases are TGTGCCACCAACACCGTGCCCAGGGGGCGCTTTGAGCAGTACTTC.

As to this clonotype: A much larger clone sits a single nucleotide away, making a read error possible. The CDR3 end shows no conserved phenylalanine or tryptophan, and so a read error is likely. The DNA is omitted, as the CDR3 cannot be located on it reliably, and the CDR3 follows TCRdb's listing. The genes are TRBV12-3 or TRBV12-4 and TRBJ1-6. The CDR3 contains 12 residues when both ends are counted. CDR3 protein: CASSLGAGPIHI.